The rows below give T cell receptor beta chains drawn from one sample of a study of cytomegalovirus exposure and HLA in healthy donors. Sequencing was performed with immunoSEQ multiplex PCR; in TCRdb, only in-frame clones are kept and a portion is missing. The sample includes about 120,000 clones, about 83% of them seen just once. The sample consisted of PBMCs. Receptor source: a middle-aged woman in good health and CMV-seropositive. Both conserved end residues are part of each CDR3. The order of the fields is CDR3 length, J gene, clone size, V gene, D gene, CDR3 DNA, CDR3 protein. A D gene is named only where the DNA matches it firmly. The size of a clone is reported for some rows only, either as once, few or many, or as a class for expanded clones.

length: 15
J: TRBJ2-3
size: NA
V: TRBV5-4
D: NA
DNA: TGTGCCAGCAGCTCTCCGGGACTCTCCACAGATACGCAGTATTTT
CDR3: CASSSPGLSTDTQYF

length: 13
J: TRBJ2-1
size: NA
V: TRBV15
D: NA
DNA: TGTGCCACCAGCAGTCCCAGGGGAGCGGAGCAGTTCTTC
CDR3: CATSSPRGAEQFF

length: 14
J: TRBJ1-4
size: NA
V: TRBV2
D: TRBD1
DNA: TGTGCCAGCAGTGATGACAGGGAAAATGAAAAACTGTTTTTT
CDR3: CASSDDRENEKLFF

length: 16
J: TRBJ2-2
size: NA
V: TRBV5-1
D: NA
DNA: TGCGCCAGCAGCTTGGGGGGCACAGGGAACACCGGGGAGCTGTTTTTT
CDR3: CASSLGGTGNTGELFF

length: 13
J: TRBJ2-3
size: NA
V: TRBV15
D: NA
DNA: TGTGCCACCAGCAGAGATCCTGCAGATACGCAGTATTTT
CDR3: CATSRDPADTQYF

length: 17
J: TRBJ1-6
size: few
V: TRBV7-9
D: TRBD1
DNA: TGTGCCAGCAGCTTAGCGGCCGGTGGGACAGGGGTTTCACCCCTCCACTTT
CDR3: CASSLAAGGTGVSPLHF

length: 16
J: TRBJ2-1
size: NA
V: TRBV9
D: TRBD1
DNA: TGTGCCAGCAGCGTAGGAAGAGACAGGGGGCAGGGTGAGCAGTTCTTC
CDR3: CASSVGRDRGQGEQFF

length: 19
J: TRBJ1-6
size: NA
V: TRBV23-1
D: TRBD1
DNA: TGCGCCAGCAGTCAAGTGCCGACAGGACAGGGGGTTGATAATTCACCCCTCCACTTT
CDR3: CASSQVPTGQGVDNSPLHF

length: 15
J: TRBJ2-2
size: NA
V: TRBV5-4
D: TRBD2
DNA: TGTGCCAGCAGACCCGGGACTAGCGCTTCCGGGGAGCTGTTTTTT
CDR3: CASRPGTSASGELFF

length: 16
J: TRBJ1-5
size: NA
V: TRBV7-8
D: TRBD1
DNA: TGTGCCAGCGCATCTCCGACTCCAGGGGGCGTTCAGCCCCAGCATTTT
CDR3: CASASPTPGGVQPQHF

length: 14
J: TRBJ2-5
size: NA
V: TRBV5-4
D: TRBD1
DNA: TGTGCCAGCAGCTCAACGGACAGGCAAGAGACCCAGTACTTC
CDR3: CASSSTDRQETQYF

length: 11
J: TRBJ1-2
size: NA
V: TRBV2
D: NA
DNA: TGTGCCAGCAGAGAGGCCGCCGGCTACACCTTC
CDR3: CASREAAGYTF

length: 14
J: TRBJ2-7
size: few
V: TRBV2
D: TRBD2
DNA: TGTGCCAGCAGATACGGGACTAGCGCCTACGAGCAGTACTTC
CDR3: CASRYGTSAYEQYF

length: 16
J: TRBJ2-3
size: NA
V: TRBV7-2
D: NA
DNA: TGTGCCAGCAGCTTACAATACGGGAGAAGCACAGATACGCAGTATTTT
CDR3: CASSLQYGRSTDTQYF

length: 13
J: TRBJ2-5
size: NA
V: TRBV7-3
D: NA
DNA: TGTGCCAGCAGCACCGCAGACGGGGAGACCCAGTACTTC
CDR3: CASSTADGETQYF

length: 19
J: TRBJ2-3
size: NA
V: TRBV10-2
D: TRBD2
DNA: TGCGCCAGCAGTGAGTCAACGCTAGCGGGGGCCCTAAGCACAGATACGCAGTATTTT
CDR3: CASSESTLAGALSTDTQYF

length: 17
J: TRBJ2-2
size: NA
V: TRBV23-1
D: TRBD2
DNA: TGCGCCAGCAGTCAATATACTAGCGGGAGGGCCCCGGGGGAGCTGTTTTTT
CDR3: CASSQYTSGRAPGELFF

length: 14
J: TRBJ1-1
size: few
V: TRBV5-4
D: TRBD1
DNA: TGTGCCAGCAGCCCTCAGGGGGGATACACTGAAGCTTTCTTT
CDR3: CASSPQGGYTEAFF

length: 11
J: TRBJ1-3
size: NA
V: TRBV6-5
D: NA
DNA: TGTGCCACCGAACGGGGAAACACCATATATTTT
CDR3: CATERGNTIYF

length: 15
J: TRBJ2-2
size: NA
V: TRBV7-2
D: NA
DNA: TGTGCCAGCAGCTGGGGTCTAGGGGTAACCGGGGAGCTGTTTTTT
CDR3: CASSWGLGVTGELFF

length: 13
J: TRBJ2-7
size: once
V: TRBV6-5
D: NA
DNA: TGTGCCAGCAGCACCCTTGCGGGGATCGAGCAGTACTTC
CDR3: CASSTLAGIEQYF

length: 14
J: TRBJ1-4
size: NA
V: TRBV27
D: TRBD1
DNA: TGTGCCAGCAGCCTGACAGGGGGAAATGAAAAACTGTTTTTT
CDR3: CASSLTGGNEKLFF

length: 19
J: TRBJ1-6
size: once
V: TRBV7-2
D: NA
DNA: TGTGCCAGCAGCTCACGTAGGGGGGGCGGAGGCTCCTATAATTCACCCCTCCACTTT
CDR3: CASSSRRGGGGSYNSPLHF

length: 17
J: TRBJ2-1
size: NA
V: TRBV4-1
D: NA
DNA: TGCGCCAGCAGCCAAGCTATACTAGTGTCTCGGGAAGATGAGCAGTTCTTC
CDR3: CASSQAILVSREDEQFF

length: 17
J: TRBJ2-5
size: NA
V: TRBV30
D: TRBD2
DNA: TGTGCCTGGAGTGTACCTCTAGCGGGGGGCCGTGGCGTGACCCAGTACTTC
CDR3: CAWSVPLAGGRGVTQYF

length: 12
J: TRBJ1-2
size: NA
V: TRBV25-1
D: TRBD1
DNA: TGTGCCAGCAGTGAGAACAGGGGCGGCTACACCTTC
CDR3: CASSENRGGYTF

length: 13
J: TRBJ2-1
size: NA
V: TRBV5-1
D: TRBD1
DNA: TGCGCCAGCAGCTTGGAGGGACAGCCGATGAAGTTCTTC
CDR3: CASSLEGQPMKFF

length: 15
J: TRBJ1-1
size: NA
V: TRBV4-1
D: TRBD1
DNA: TGCGCCAGCAGGTGGTCAGGGGGCTCGGTGGCTGAAGCTTTCTTT
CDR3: CASRWSGGSVAEAFF